These 8 T cell receptor beta chains share one sample of origin, sequenced in a study of PD-1 blockade in classical Hodgkin lymphoma. Time point indicated: cycle 4 day 1 (C4D1), after more than five weeks of nivolumab. Every one of the patients relapsed after autologous stem cell transplantation (brentuximab vedotin exposure was variable). Profiling relied on immunoSEQ multiplex PCR, and the TCRdb table lists in-frame clones only, not all of them. The table shows about 24,000 clones, with around 68% occurring only once. This specimen consisted of peripheral blood mononuclear cells (PBMCs), obtained before the fourth cycle of nivolumab. The source of these receptors is a human donor with classical Hodgkin lymphoma.

This clone was seen only once. An end of the junction does not agree with germline; a read error may underlie this. The rearrangement joins TRBV6-1 to TRBJ2-7; tentatively, D is TRBD1 (6 bases). CDR1 and CDR2 from the germline V gene are MNHNS and SASEGT. The CDR3 has 13 residues. The chain's CDR3 is CASSDPTGPEKYF. CDR3 coding DNA: TGTGCCAGCAGTGACCCCACAGGGCCCGAGAAGTACTTC.

The genes are TRBV11-2 and TRBJ2-5; no reliable D call. The V end was cut by 2 bases, the J end by 8 bases, with 6 bases between. The CDR3 consists of 11 residues. In germline, CDR1 is SGHAT, CDR2 FQNNGV. CDR3 region: CASSLSSTQYF. CDR3 DNA sequence: TGTGCCAGCAGCTTAAGCTCTACCCAGTACTTC.

J is TRBJ2-7 and V is TRBV6-5, with D possibly being TRBD2 (5 bases). The CDR3 runs 13 residues. CDR1 MNHEY and CDR2 SVGAGI come from the germline V gene. With 5 bases removed from V and 8 bases from J, the gap between germline ends came to 16 bases. The DNA for the CDR3 is TGTGCCAGCAGTGAACAACCCGGGGAAAAGCAGTACGTC. Protein sequence: CASSEQPGEKQYV.

This rearrangement joins TRBV27 to TRBJ1-6; D unclear. Per germline, CDR1 MNHEY and CDR2 SMNVEV (reference sequence). The V end lost 2 bases, the J end lost 0 bases, and 5 bases lay between the germline ends. There are 15 residues in the CDR3. This chain's CDR3 is CASSLRDSYNSPLHF. The CDR3 nucleotides are TGTGCCAGCAGTTTAAGGGACTCCTATAATTCACCCCTCCACTTT.

The rearrangement uses TRBV6-4 and TRBJ2-3; 11 bases are a match to TRBD1. Germline CDR1 MRHNA, CDR2 SNTAGT. V gave up 4 bases and J gave up 5 bases; unmatched junction bases: 2. The CDR3 length is 14 residues. Here the CDR3 reads CASSAGTGGDTQYF. For the CDR3, the DNA is TGTGCCAGCAGTGCCGGGACAGGGGGAGATACGCAGTATTTT.

The genes are TRBV28 and TRBJ1-6; D possibly corresponds to TRBD1 (6 bases). Germline V gene data show CDR1 as MDHEN and CDR2 as SYDVKM. The V and J ends lost 6 bases and 8 bases respectively, with 17 bases between them. The CDR3 is 15 amino acids. This chain's CDR3 is CASSPGGKGDSPLHF. The DNA of the CDR3 is TGTGCCAGCAGCCCGGGGGGGAAGGGGGATTCACCCCTCCACTTT. Based on the CDR3 plus reference TRBV28 and TRBJ1-6, the full variable domain is DVKVTQSSRYLVKRTGEKVFLECVQDMDHENMFWYRQDPGLGLRLIYFSYDVKMKEKGDIPEGYSVSREKKERFSLILESASTNQTSMYLCASSPGGKGDSPLHFGNGTRLTVT.

This chain connects TRBV9 to TRBJ1-3, with TRBD1 as a possible D gene (5 bases). V was pared by 2 bases and J by 6 bases, with 12 bases between. The length of the CDR3 is 14 residues. Germline V gene lookup returns CDR1 SGDLS and CDR2 YYNGEE. The CDR3 spells CASSVGRGKNTIYF. In nucleotides, the CDR3 is TGTGCCAGCAGCGTGGGACGGGGGAAAAACACCATATATTTT.

The count of this clone is one. The genes are TRBV28 and TRBJ2-5; a weak D match, TRBD1 (6 bases). The germline V and J ends were trimmed by 6 bases and 2 bases, with 13 bases remaining between them. In germline, CDR1 is MDHEN, CDR2 SYDVKM. The CDR3 runs to 14 residues. CDR3 sequence (DNA): TGTGCCAGCAGCCCCCGGGACAAACAAGAGACCCAGTACTTC. Translating gives CASSPRDKQETQYF.